Following are 19 T cell receptor beta chains from one sample sequenced in a study of follicular helper T cells after annual influenza vaccination. The time point denotes: 2015-2016 season, 7 days after influenza vaccination. Sequenced by immunoSEQ multiplex PCR; TCRdb stores in-frame clones only, minus some. Counted here are 8,500 to 11,000 clones, around 78% occurring once; the ten biggest clones make up roughly 0.4%. The starting material was CXCR5- memory CD4+ T cells sorted from blood, obtained 7 days after influenza vaccination. These receptors came from an adult who received the influenza vaccine.

The CDR3 sequence: CASSLFTSNTGELFF. Written as DNA, the CDR3 is TGTGCCAGCAGCCTATTTACTAGCAACACCGGGGAGCTGTTTTTT. The V call is TRBV2, the J call TRBJ2-2, with D tentatively TRBD2 (6 bases). The germline V gene has CDR1 SNHLY and CDR2 FYNNEI. Trimming stripped 6 bases from V and 2 bases from J, with 13 bases between. The CDR3 sequence is 15 residues long.

This clone was found once. The chain has TRBV5-4 and TRBJ2-4, with 7 bases matching TRBD2. CDR3 length equals 15 residues. J gave up 3 bases and V 4 bases, and 7 bases lay outside the gene matches. In germline, CDR1 is SGHNT, CDR2 YYREEE (reference sequence). The CDR3 DNA reads TGTGCCAGCAGCATCCGGGGGGTCGGCAAAAACATTCAGTACTTC. Protein sequence: CASSIRGVGKNIQYF.

This clone was detected only a few times. The V and J genes are TRBV15 and TRBJ2-3; 10 positions match TRBD2. V was pared by 5 bases and J by 1 base, with 0 bases of the junction left unmatched. Germline CDR1 and CDR2: LNHNV and YYDKDF (reference sequence). The CDR3 totals 14 residues. This CDR3 is CATSLAGGTDTQYF. CDR3 DNA: TGTGCCACCAGCCTAGCGGGGGGCACAGATACGCAGTATTTT. Drawing the rest from reference TRBV15 and TRBJ2-3, the complete variable domain is DAMVIQNPRYQVTQFGKPVTLSCSQTLNHNVMYWYQQKSSQAPKLLFHYYDKDFNNEADTPDNFQSRRPNTSFCFLDIRSPGLGDTAMYLCATSLAGGTDTQYFGPGTRLTVL.

This chain joins TRBV6-5 and TRBJ2-3, with D uncertain. Looked up from germline, CDR1 is MNHEY and CDR2 is SVGAGI. The CDR3 totals 13 residues. V shed 7 bases and J shed 4 bases, with 12 bases lying between them. CDR3 nucleotides: TGTGCCAGCACAAAATCTCCGGCAGATACGCAGTATTTT. It is translated as CASTKSPADTQYF.

This clone appeared once. The rearrangement links TRBV5-6 to TRBJ2-7; tentatively, D is TRBD1 or TRBD2 (5 bases each). This CDR3 has 17 amino acids. V lost 5 bases to trimming and J lost 0 bases, with 21 bases between them. The germline gives CDR1 SGHDT, CDR2 YYEEEE. Here the CDR3 reads CASSSGTYRSFSYEQYF. The CDR3 coding sequence is TGTGCCAGCAGTTCCGGGACCTACCGATCTTTCTCCTACGAGCAGTACTTC.

The chain is built from TRBV4-3 and TRBJ2-1; D call uncertain. Germline CDR1 reads LGHNA; CDR2 reads YSLEER. The CDR3 is made up of 16 amino acids. Trimming took 4 bases from V and 4 from J, leaving 17 bases between them. The CDR3 spells CASSRGRWVVYNEQFF. For the CDR3, the DNA is TGCGCCAGCAGCCGCGGAAGATGGGTAGTGTACAATGAGCAGTTCTTC.

This chain joins TRBV4-3 and TRBJ1-2; D is perhaps TRBD1 (5 bases). CDR1 is LGHNA, CDR2 YSLEER, per germline. The CDR3 length is 15 residues. V was pared by 1 base and J by 4 bases, with 13 bases between. The CDR3 loop reads CASSQVDRDPYGYTF. In DNA form, the CDR3 reads TGCGCCAGCAGCCAAGTTGATCGGGACCCCTATGGCTACACCTTC.

V gene TRBV2 combines with J gene TRBJ1-1, with D maybe TRBD1 (6 bases). V gave up 6 bases and J gave up 2 bases, with 16 bases separating them. CDR1 SNHLY and CDR2 FYNNEI come from the germline V gene. This CDR3 region has 15 residues. CDR3 amino acids: CASSRGQFINTEAFF. In DNA, the CDR3 is TGTGCCAGCAGCCGCGGACAGTTTATCAACACTGAAGCTTTCTTT. Using reference TRBV2 and TRBJ1-1 for the parts outside the CDR3, the full variable domain is EPEVTQTPSHQVTQMGQEVILRCVPISNHLYFYWYRQILGQKVEFLVSFYNNEISEKSEIFDDQFSVERPDGSNFTLKIRSTKLEDSAMYFCASSRGQFINTEAFFGQGTRLTVV.

The chain is built from TRBV5-1 and TRBJ1-1, with D unclear. The CDR3 is 13 residues long. Germline-derived CDR1 and CDR2 are SGHRS and YFSETQ. The ends were cut back, 2 bases at V and 3 bases at J, with 8 bases in the middle. CDR3 in amino acids: CASSFQTHTEAFF. CDR3 nucleotides: TGCGCCAGCAGCTTTCAGACGCACACTGAAGCTTTCTTT.

As DNA, the CDR3 is TGTGCCAGCAGCACTGGCCCGGTATTGAAACTGTTTTTT. Its protein product is CASSTGPVLKLFF. V is TRBV7-8 and J is TRBJ1-4; D gene ambiguous. The CDR3 is 13 residues long. Per germline, CDR1 SGHVS and CDR2 FQNEAQ. V was shortened by 5 bases and J by 11 bases, with 15 bases between the two germline ends. The full variable domain, its missing parts supplied by reference TRBV7-8 and TRBJ1-4, is GAGVSQSPRYKVAKRGQDVALRCDPISGHVSLFWYQQALGQGPEFLTYFQNEAQLDKSGLPSDRFFAERPEGSVSTLKIQRTQQEDSAVYLCASSTGPVLKLFFGSGTQLSVL.

The rearrangement links TRBV4-3 to TRBJ1-2; no definite D call. The V gene's germline CDR1 is LGHNA and CDR2 YSLEER. V was pared by 0 bases and J by 6 bases, with 11 bases between. The CDR3 spans 14 residues. As DNA, the CDR3 is TGCGCCAGCAGCCAAGAGGAAGGAAGCCATGGCTACACCTTC. This codes for CASSQEEGSHGYTF.

Only one count was recorded for this clone. V is TRBV6-5 and J is TRBJ2-7; 7 nucleotides match TRBD2. With V trimmed by 2 bases and J by 1 base, 8 bases remained unmatched. From germline, CDR1 is MNHEY and CDR2 SVGAGI. The CDR3 consists of 16 residues. The CDR3 coding sequence is TGTGCCAGCAGTTACCAAGGAGCGGGGAAATCCTACGAGCAGTACTTC. It yields the protein CASSYQGAGKSYEQYF.

The chain combines TRBV28 with TRBJ2-7; TRBD2 might be the D (6 bases). CDR3 length: 15 amino acids. Germline V gives CDR1 MDHEN, CDR2 SYDVKM. The V gene lost 1 base and the J gene lost 5 bases, with 15 bases spanning the gap. CDR3 nucleotides: TGTGCCAGCAGTTTATTGGATTCAGGGAGGAACGAGCAGTACTTC. It yields the protein CASSLLDSGRNEQYF. Full variable domain (rest looked up from reference TRBV28 and TRBJ2-7): DVKVTQSSRYLVKRTGEKVFLECVQDMDHENMFWYRQDPGLGLRLIYFSYDVKMKEKGDIPEGYSVSREKKERFSLILESASTNQTSMYLCASSLLDSGRNEQYFGPGTRLTVT.

This clone was detected only once. The CDR3, as DNA: TGTGCCAGCAGTGTGCAGGGGGGCACAGATACGCAGTATTTT. Its protein product is CASSVQGGTDTQYF. This chain connects TRBV2 to TRBJ2-3; 7 bases agree with TRBD1. Germline V gene lookup returns CDR1 SNHLY and CDR2 FYNNEI. The junction had 2 bases not matched to a gene; V was cut back by 4 bases and J by 1 base. This CDR3 has 14 amino acids.

This clone has only a few counts. The J gene is TRBJ2-7, the V gene TRBV5-1; D is possibly TRBD1 or TRBD2 (5 bases each). This CDR3 comprises 15 residues. Looked up from germline, CDR1 is SGHRS and CDR2 is YFSETQ. Trimming took off 0 bases at V and 3 bases at J, with 13 bases between the two ends. CDR3 in amino acids: CASSLVSGDGYEQYF. The CDR3 DNA follows: TGCGCCAGCAGCTTGGTTTCTGGGGACGGCTACGAGCAGTACTTC.

The V and J genes are TRBV5-6 and TRBJ2-1, with 11 nucleotides matching TRBD2. CDR1 is SGHDT and CDR2 is YYEEEE in the germline V gene. The CDR3 totals 15 residues. V shed 6 bases, J shed 8 bases, and the junction held 10 bases outside the gene matches. The CDR3 here is CASNELAGGRYEQFF. CDR3 bases: TGTGCCAGCAACGAATTAGCGGGGGGGCGGTATGAGCAGTTCTTC.

The CDR3 DNA is TGTGCCAGCAGTTACGAAGATAATTCACCCCTCCACTTT. It encodes CASSYEDNSPLHF. The V call is TRBV6-5, the J call TRBJ1-6; no reliable D call. Trimming stripped 2 bases from V and 5 bases from J, with 4 bases between. Germline CDR1 and CDR2: MNHEY and SVGAGI. The CDR3 extends over 13 amino acids.

This clone was seen just once. The chain recombines TRBV18 with TRBJ1-2, with unresolved D. The CDR3 is made up of 15 amino acids. The V end lost 1 base, the J end lost 3 bases, and 12 bases lay between the germline ends. Germline CDR1 and CDR2: KGHSH and LQKENI. The CDR3 DNA sequence: TGTGCCAGCTCACCACGTCAGGAATCGGACTATGGCTACACCTTC. Encoded protein: CASSPRQESDYGYTF. The full variable domain, its missing parts supplied by reference TRBV18 and TRBJ1-2, is NAGVMQNPRHLVRRRGQEARLRCSPMKGHSHVYWYRQLPEEGLKFMVYLQKENIIDESGMPKERFSAEFPKEGPSILRIQQVVRGDSAAYFCASSPRQESDYGYTFGSGTRLTVV.

This clone was found a few times. The chain has TRBV5-4 and TRBJ1-1, with 8 bases that match TRBD1. The germline CDR1 and CDR2 sequences are SGHNT and YYREEE (reference sequence). The V segment lost 0 bases and the J segment 11 bases; nucleotides outside the gene matches: 9. The CDR3 spans 14 residues. The CDR3 DNA sequence: TGTGCCAGCAGCTTGGGGTGGACAGGGTCGAGTGCTTTCTTT. Amino acids: CASSLGWTGSSAFF.